The clone carrying this TCR beta chain has only a few counts. The data stem from a study of cytomegalovirus exposure and HLA in healthy donors. With 60 Vbeta and 13 Jbeta primers, the PCR was carried out. Measured with immunoSEQ multiplex PCR; TCRdb has only the in-frame clones, and not every one. The table records about 100,000 clones, around 63% of them present only once. This TCR came from a human donor in good health. Material for sequencing was PBMCs.

CDR3 region: CASSRRVATNEKLFF. The CDR3 nucleotides are TGTGCCAGTAGTAGACGGGTTGCAACTAATGAAAAACTGTTTTTT. The chain couples TRBV19 to TRBJ1-4; D is unclear. V was cut by 4 bases and J by 0 bases, with 9 bases left in between. The germline CDR1 and CDR2 sequences are LNHDA and SQIVND (reference sequence). The CDR3 is 15 residues long.